This TCR beta chain was identified during a study of T cells in Graves' hyperthyroidism and ophthalmopathy. Study background: It was at initial diagnosis, before any treatment, that peripheral blood was collected.

Study-level results: It was a median approximately 7.1 months before onset that the model predicted ophthalmopathy.

Germline-derived CDR1 and CDR2 are LNHNV and YYDKDF (reference sequence). Trimming took 3 bases from V and 9 from J, leaving 15 bases between them. CDR3 length: 15 amino acids. Researchers took RNA transcripts and amplified the TCR beta CDR3 regions from them. Carried out on the TCR CDR3, a first-round RT-PCR used the HTBI primer set. One entry per CDR3 protein, called by TCRdb with MiXCR from the multiplex PCR reads. The table lists 300,000 to 450,000 distinct CDR3 sequences, about 12% of them singletons. For Graves' hyperthyroidism to be stable, ophthalmopathy could not progress within 18 months. The table lists this clonotype with many counts. Its antigen is as yet unknown.

The V and J genes are TRBV15 and TRBJ1-6, with a weak D call TRBD1 (6 bases). What was sequenced was blood. The sequence came from a woman aged 18-35 years with Graves' hyperthyroidism. The CDR3 DNA reads TGTGCCACCAGCAGGGACAGATATCTCGGTTCACCCCTCCACTTT. Its translation: CATSRDRYLGSPLHF. Full variable domain (outside the CDR3, taken from reference TRBV15 and TRBJ1-6): DAMVIQNPRYQVTQFGKPVTLSCSQTLNHNVMYWYQQKSSQAPKLLFHYYDKDFNNEADTPDNFQSRRPNTSFCFLDIRSPGLGDTAMYLCATSRDRYLGSPLHFGNGTRLTVT.